The 30 T cell receptor beta chains presented below share a single source sample, sequenced in a study of blood T cell repertoires in COVID-19. Clones were read by immunoSEQ multiplex PCR, and TCRdb kept only the in-frame ones, dropping some. The table lists some 490,000 clones, roughly nine tenths of them singletons. The sequenced material came from PBMCs or T cells enriched from blood (not recorded which). The origin of the receptors is a woman aged 60-75 years who had recovered from COVID-19.

This rearrangement joins TRBV5-8 to TRBJ2-5, with 8 nucleotides matching TRBD1. There are 14 residues in the CDR3. In germline, CDR1 is SGHTS, CDR2 YDEGEE. After removal of 4 bases from V and 3 bases from J, the junction contained 5 bases not matched to a gene. In DNA form, the CDR3 reads TGTGCCAGCAGCCCGATGGACAGGGAAGAGACCCAGTACTTC. It is translated as CASSPMDREETQYF.

The chain links TRBV21-1 to TRBJ1-6; no DNA check was done on the table's D call, TRBD1. TRBV21-1 is described as a pseudogene. The CDR3 extends over 12 amino acids. CDR3: CASRMTGGPLHF. CDR3 nucleotide sequence: TGTGCCAGCAGGATGACAGGGGGGCCCCTCCACTTT.

The rearrangement joins TRBV2 to TRBJ2-2; 9 bases match TRBD1. Per germline, CDR1 SNHLY and CDR2 FYNNEI. This CDR3 comprises 15 residues. Trimming took 6 bases from V and 0 from J; bases not matched to a gene: 2. The CDR3 region is CASRGQGSNTGELFF. DNA for the CDR3: TGTGCCAGCAGGGGACAGGGCTCGAACACCGGGGAGCTGTTTTTT.

The chain has TRBV28 and TRBJ2-3, with a possible D match to TRBD2 (5 bases). In germline, CDR1 is MDHEN, CDR2 SYDVKM. The V gene lost 6 bases and the J gene lost 2 bases, with 15 bases spanning the gap. This CDR3 region has 15 residues. In DNA, the CDR3 is TGTGCCAGCAGCCACCCTCAGGACTCCACAGATACGCAGTATTTT. Protein: CASSHPQDSTDTQYF.

V is TRBV5-1 and J is TRBJ1-4; maybe TRBD1 (5 bases). Germline CDR1 reads SGHRS; CDR2 reads YFSETQ. The CDR3 length is 14 residues. V lost 4 bases and J lost 4, with 11 bases in between. This chain's CDR3 is CASSARAINEKLFF. The CDR3 region has the DNA TGCGCCAGCAGCGCCAGGGCGATTAATGAAAAACTGTTTTTT.

This clone was recorded once. The DNA for the CDR3 is TGTGCCAGCAGCTGGACAGGGACGAGCACAGATACGCAGTATTTT. Translating gives CASSWTGTSTDTQYF. This chain joins TRBV6-5 and TRBJ2-3; TRBD1 matches 8 bases. CDR1 and CDR2 (germline): MNHEY, SVGAGI. The CDR3 length is 15 residues. V shed 6 bases, J shed 0 bases, and the junction held 5 bases outside the gene matches.

The chain joins TRBV7-2 to TRBJ2-1, with D maybe TRBD2 (6 bases). This CDR3 is 16 amino acids long. Germline assignment: CDR1 SGHTA and CDR2 FQGNSA. Trimming removed 3 bases at V and 7 bases at J, with 19 bases between. CDR3 in amino acids: CASSFIGVAAFNEQFF. The CDR3 DNA reads as TGTGCCAGCAGCTTTATCGGGGTAGCGGCTTTTAATGAGCAGTTCTTC.

About this clone itself: The same CDR3 also results from other DNA sequences found in this sample. In DNA, the CDR3 is TGTGCCAGCAGTTACTCTTGGGGGGGTAATGAAAAACTGTTTTTT. Translated: CASSYSWGGNEKLFF. This chain joins TRBV6-5 and TRBJ1-4, with D maybe TRBD1 (5 bases). The CDR3 sequence is 15 residues long. V lost 0 bases and J lost 4, with 9 bases in between. CDR1 and CDR2 (germline): MNHEY, SVGAGI.

This clone was recorded only once. The DNA of the CDR3 is TGTGCCACCAGCAGAGATCCCTCACAGGGAAACACTGAAGCTTTCTTT. Translation: CATSRDPSQGNTEAFF. The rearrangement links TRBV15 to TRBJ1-1; weak D call: TRBD1 (6 bases). The ends were cut back, 0 bases at V and 2 bases at J, with 13 bases in the middle. There are 16 residues in the CDR3. Germline V gene sequence: CDR1 LNHNV, CDR2 YYDKDF (reference sequence).

This chain connects TRBV3-1 (or the pseudogene TRBV3-2) to TRBJ1-1; perhaps TRBD1 as D (5 bases). Trimming cost V 4 bases and J 0 bases, with 12 bases left between them. The CDR3 is 15 amino acids. Germline lookup yields CDR1 LGHDT and CDR2 YNNKEL (reference sequence). This CDR3 reads CASSRGVPLNTEAFF. The CDR3 region has the DNA TGTGCCAGCAGCCGGGGGGTCCCCCTGAACACTGAAGCTTTCTTT.

The CDR3 DNA follows: TGTGCCATCAGTGTTACCGGGACAGGGAACTACGAGCAGTACTTC. Translation: CAISVTGTGNYEQYF. The V and J genes are TRBV10-3 and TRBJ2-7; 9 bases agree with TRBD1. The ends lost 4 bases at V and 3 bases at J; junction bases unmatched: 7. CDR3 length: 15 residues. Germline-derived CDR1 and CDR2 are ENHRY and SYGVKD.

The rearrangement joins TRBV29-1 to TRBJ2-1; 9 positions match TRBD1. The CDR3 length is 13 residues. Germline values: CDR1 SQVTM, CDR2 ANQGSEA. Trimming removed 8 bases from V and 7 bases from J; junction bases left unmatched: 9. The CDR3 bases are TGCAGCTTCGCCGACAGGGGGTTAAATGAGCAGTTCTTC. The encoded protein is CSFADRGLNEQFF.

The genes are TRBV6-5 and TRBJ2-7, with D possibly TRBD1 on 5 matching bases. Trimming took off 4 bases at V and 1 base at J, with 11 bases between the two ends. CDR3 size: 14 residues. Per the germline V gene, CDR1 is MNHEY and CDR2 is SVGAGI. In DNA form, the CDR3 reads TGTGCCAGCAGTTTAATAGGGGATTCCTACGAGCAGTACTTC. Residues: CASSLIGDSYEQYF.

V is TRBV27 and J is TRBJ2-1, with 10 positions matching TRBD1. In germline, CDR1 is MNHEY, CDR2 SMNVEV (reference sequence). The CDR3 is 13 residues long. The V and J ends lost 2 bases and 8 bases, in that order; junction bases with no gene match: 0. The CDR3 here is CASSLDRGHEQFF. CDR3 DNA: TGTGCCAGCAGTTTAGACAGGGGGCATGAGCAGTTCTTC.

This chain joins TRBV12-5 and TRBJ2-7; a weak D match, TRBD1 (5 bases). Trimming cost V 0 bases and J 5 bases, with 14 bases left between them. The CDR3 has 15 residues. Germline V gives CDR1 LGHNT, CDR2 FRNRAP. The CDR3 region has the DNA TGTGCTAGTGGTTTGGTACAAGGGGCGCTCCACGAGCAGTACGTC. This encodes CASGLVQGALHEQYV.

The chain joins TRBV5-6 to TRBJ1-1; D is unresolved. CDR1 and CDR2 from the germline V gene are SGHDT and YYEEEE. CDR3 length: 15 amino acids. V was cut by 0 bases and J by 0 bases, with 9 bases left in between. In nucleotides, the CDR3 is TGTGCCAGCAGCTTGGGTCCCACATTGAACACTGAAGCTTTCTTT. Protein: CASSLGPTLNTEAFF.

The chain uses TRBV6-5 and TRBJ1-4; maybe TRBD1 (6 bases). Germline V gene lookup returns CDR1 MNHEY and CDR2 SVGAGI. Trimming left V 0 bases short and J 8 bases short, with 13 bases between. The CDR3 is 15 residues long. CDR3 coding DNA: TGTGCCAGCAGTTACTCCCCAGGCAGGGGAGAAAAACTGTTTTTT. This sequence encodes CASSYSPGRGEKLFF.

This chain connects TRBV2 to TRBJ1-6; 9 nucleotides agree with TRBD1. V lost 7 bases to trimming and J lost 5 bases; unmatched junction nucleotides: 3. Germline lookup yields CDR1 SNHLY and CDR2 FYNNEI. The CDR3 has 14 residues. DNA for the CDR3: TGTGCCAGCATAAGACAGGGGGATAATTCACCCCTCCACTTT. Its translation: CASIRQGDNSPLHF.

The chain couples TRBV14 to TRBJ2-7; D is unclear. This CDR3 spans 14 amino acids. CDR1 and CDR2 (germline): SGHDN, FVKESK. Trimming removed 1 base at V and 3 bases at J, with 10 bases between. The CDR3, as DNA: TGTGCCAGCAGCCAAGGAACCGGCGGCTACGAGCAGTACTTC. This translates into CASSQGTGGYEQYF.

The J gene is TRBJ2-3, the V gene TRBV7-2; D remains unclear. CDR1 SGHTA and CDR2 FQGNSA come from the germline V gene. The ends were cut back, 4 bases at V and 5 bases at J, with 7 bases in the middle. The length of the CDR3 is 12 residues. CDR3 protein: CASSWAEDTQYF. For the CDR3, the DNA is TGTGCCAGCAGCTGGGCCGAAGATACGCAGTATTTT.

The V and J genes are TRBV5-4 and TRBJ2-7; possibly TRBD2 for D (5 bases). The V end lost 0 bases, the J end lost 3 bases, and 10 bases lay between the germline ends. The CDR3 runs 14 residues. The germline CDR1 and CDR2 sequences are SGHNT and YYREEE (reference sequence). The CDR3 DNA reads TGTGCCAGCAGCTTGGACTTCGAGGGCTACGAGCAGTACTTC. Translating gives CASSLDFEGYEQYF.

The chain carries TRBV18 and TRBJ2-3; 8 nucleotides align to TRBD1. CDR3 size: 13 residues. Looked up from germline, CDR1 is KGHSH and CDR2 is LQKENI. V lost 2 bases, J lost 6 bases, and 1 base stayed unmatched. The CDR3 nucleotides read TGTGCCAGCTCACCAGGGACAGGTGATACGCAGTATTTT. Protein product: CASSPGTGDTQYF.

This chain links TRBV7-8 with TRBJ1-5; tentatively, D is TRBD1 (5 bases). Germline V lookup: CDR1 SGHVS, CDR2 FQNEAQ. CDR3 size: 15 residues. V was shortened by 4 bases and J by 0 bases, with 10 bases between the two germline ends. The CDR3 coding sequence is TGTGCCAGCAGCTACCTCAGGGATAGCAATCAGCCCCAGCATTTT. This translates into CASSYLRDSNQPQHF. The full variable domain, rest sourced from reference TRBV7-8 and TRBJ1-5, is GAGVSQSPRYKVAKRGQDVALRCDPISGHVSLFWYQQALGQGPEFLTYFQNEAQLDKSGLPSDRFFAERPEGSVSTLKIQRTQQEDSAVYLCASSYLRDSNQPQHFGDGTRLSIL.

As for this clone: Within the sample, other DNA sequences also encode this same CDR3. The gene calls are TRBV25-1 and TRBJ1-2; TRBD1 aligns across 8 bases. In germline, CDR1 is MGHDK, CDR2 SYGVNS. This CDR3 has 13 residues. Unmatched junction bases numbered 1, after V lost 4 bases and J lost 3 bases. CDR3 nucleotides: TGTGCCAGCAGTGGACAGGGGTACTATGGCTACACCTTC. This codes for CASSGQGYYGYTF.

This clone came up a few times. This sequence joins TRBV5-4 and TRBJ1-6; D unresolved. Trimming took 3 bases from V and 7 from J, leaving 14 bases between them. CDR1 is SGHNT and CDR2 is YYREEE in the germline V gene (reference sequence). This CDR3 is built from 15 residues. The CDR3: CASSSAGGNNSPLHF. CDR3 coding DNA: TGTGCCAGCAGCTCGGCCGGAGGAAACAATTCACCCCTCCACTTT.

The chain has TRBV20-1 and TRBJ2-3, with D perhaps TRBD2 (5 bases). Germline V gene lookup returns CDR1 DFQATT and CDR2 SNEGSKA (reference sequence). The CDR3 spans 13 residues. The ends were cut back, 3 bases at V and 3 bases at J, with 10 bases in the middle. CDR3 sequence reads: CSASYGITDTQYF. As DNA, the CDR3 is TGCAGTGCTAGTTACGGGATTACAGATACGCAGTATTTT.

V and J are TRBV2 and TRBJ1-1; no clear D. Trimming stripped 6 bases from V and 1 base from J, with 15 bases between. The germline V gene has CDR1 SNHLY and CDR2 FYNNEI. The CDR3 has 15 amino acids. The CDR3 nucleotides read TGTGCCAGCAGGCGGGTCGGGAGTGGGAACACTGAAGCTTTCTTT. Translated: CASRRVGSGNTEAFF. The variable domain in full, completed from reference TRBV2 and TRBJ1-1, reads EPEVTQTPSHQVTQMGQEVILRCVPISNHLYFYWYRQILGQKVEFLVSFYNNEISEKSEIFDDQFSVERPDGSNFTLKIRSTKLEDSAMYFCASRRVGSGNTEAFFGQGTRLTVV.

This chain uses TRBV9 with TRBJ2-1; 7 bases are a match to TRBD1. J gave up 8 bases and V 4 bases, and 6 bases lay outside the gene matches. This CDR3 is built from 13 residues. The germline CDR1 and CDR2 sequences are SGDLS and YYNGEE. As DNA, the CDR3 is TGTGCCAGCAGCACCCGGGACAGTGATGAGCAGTTCTTC. It encodes CASSTRDSDEQFF.

This clone was detected only once. The chain employs TRBV7-6 and TRBJ2-5; perhaps TRBD2 as D (5 bases). V gave up 1 base and J gave up 5 bases, with 17 bases separating them. The CDR3 consists of 16 residues. Germline V lookup: CDR1 SGHVS, CDR2 FNYEAQ. CDR3 nucleotide sequence: TGTGCCAGCAGCTTAGAAGGTGCTAGCAACCCGGAGACCCAGTACTTC. Translation gives CASSLEGASNPETQYF.

The CDR3, as DNA: TGTGCCAGCAGCGGGGGACAGGGGAATGAAAAACTGTTTTTT. It encodes CASSGGQGNEKLFF. The genes are TRBV7-9 and TRBJ1-4; 10 nucleotides align to TRBD1. The CDR3 has 14 amino acids. V lost 5 bases to trimming and J lost 5 bases; unmatched junction nucleotides: 2. Germline assignment: CDR1 SEHNR and CDR2 FQNEAQ (reference sequence).